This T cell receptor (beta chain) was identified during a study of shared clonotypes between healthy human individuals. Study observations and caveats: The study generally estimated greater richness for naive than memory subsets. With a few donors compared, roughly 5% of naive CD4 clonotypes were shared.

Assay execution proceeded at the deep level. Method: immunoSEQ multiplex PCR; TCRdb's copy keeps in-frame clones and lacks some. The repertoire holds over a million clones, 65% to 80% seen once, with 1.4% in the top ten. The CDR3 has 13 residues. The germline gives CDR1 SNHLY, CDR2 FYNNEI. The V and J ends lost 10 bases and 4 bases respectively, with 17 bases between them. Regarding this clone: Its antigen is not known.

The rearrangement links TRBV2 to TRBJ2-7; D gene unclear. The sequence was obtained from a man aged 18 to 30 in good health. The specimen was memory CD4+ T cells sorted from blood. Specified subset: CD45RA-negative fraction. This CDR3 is CATSQGSRYEQYF. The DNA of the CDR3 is TGTGCCACTTCGCAAGGGTCCAGATACGAGCAGTACTTC.